The 16 T cell receptor beta chains given below trace back to one sample, sequenced in a study of cytomegalovirus exposure and HLA in healthy donors. PCR primers comprised 60 Vbeta and 13 Jbeta primers. Generated by immunoSEQ multiplex PCR, the TCRdb table keeps only in-frame clones and is missing some. The sample holds around 98,000 clones, around 70% seen once. The sequenced sample consisted of PBMCs. These receptors were collected from a female donor in good health and CMV-seronegative.

The V and J genes are TRBV28 and TRBJ2-1, with 7 bases matching TRBD2. In germline, CDR1 is MDHEN, CDR2 SYDVKM. The ends lost 6 bases at V and 3 bases at J; junction bases unmatched: 8. CDR3 size: 15 residues. CDR3 in DNA: TGTGCCAGCAGGCAACCGAGCGGGATCTACAATGAGCAGTTCTTC. This codes for CASRQPSGIYNEQFF.

The J gene is TRBJ1-1, the V gene TRBV7-6, with D perhaps TRBD1 (5 bases). CDR1 and CDR2 (germline): SGHVS, FNYEAQ. CDR3 length: 13 residues. The V end was cut by 4 bases, the J end by 5 bases, with 11 bases between. The CDR3 is CASSYTGVTEAFF. CDR3 bases: TGTGCCAGCAGCTACACGGGGGTTACTGAAGCTTTCTTT.

J is TRBJ2-6 and V is TRBV4-1; D unclear. The germline gives CDR1 MGHRA, CDR2 YSYEKL. The V end was cut by 4 bases, the J end by 0 bases, with 7 bases between. This CDR3 comprises 15 residues. CDR3 nucleotide sequence: TGCGCCAGCAGCCCCCTGGCCTCTGGGGCCAACGTCCTGACTTTC. It translates to CASSPLASGANVLTF.

The chain links TRBV5-1 to TRBJ2-4; D not resolved. CDR1 SGHRS and CDR2 YFSETQ come from the germline V gene. The CDR3 contains 15 residues. The ends were cut back, 0 bases at V and 1 base at J, with 8 bases in the middle. The CDR3 region has the DNA TGCGCCAGCAGCTTGGTGAGTGCGGCCAAAAACATTCAGTACTTC. Translating it yields CASSLVSAAKNIQYF.

The chain recombines TRBV12-5 with TRBJ2-2; D is unresolved. This CDR3 is built from 12 residues. Germline CDR1 and CDR2: LGHNT and FRNRAP. With 2 bases removed from V and 7 bases from J, the gap between germline ends came to 5 bases. The CDR3 here is CASGLIRGELFF. As DNA, the CDR3 is TGTGCTAGTGGTTTGATCCGCGGGGAGCTGTTTTTT.

The chain uses TRBV2 and TRBJ2-2; 15 bases map to TRBD2. V lost 10 bases, J lost 5 bases, and 14 bases stayed unmatched. Germline values: CDR1 SNHLY, CDR2 FYNNEI. The length of the CDR3 is 18 residues. The CDR3 protein is CANQLGLAGGPRTGELFF. The CDR3 region has the DNA TGTGCCAACCAACTCGGACTAGCGGGAGGGCCGAGGACCGGGGAGCTGTTTTTT.

This chain links TRBV6-5 with TRBJ1-5, with TRBD1 as a possible D gene (5 bases). Trimming shortened V by 9 bases and J by 0 bases, and 15 bases separated the two germline ends. The CDR3 runs 15 residues. CDR1 is MNHEY, CDR2 SVGAGI, per germline. The CDR3 is CASRQNPYSNQPQHF. In DNA, the CDR3 is TGTGCCAGTAGACAGAACCCTTATAGCAATCAGCCCCAGCATTTT.

The chain uses TRBV6-1 and TRBJ2-7; 8 bases are shared with TRBD1. The CDR3 covers 15 residues. Losses at the gene ends were 6 bases for V and 1 base for J; bases not matched to a gene: 8. Germline loops: CDR1 MNHNS, CDR2 SASEGT. The CDR3 spells CASSRTGQGSYEQYF. The CDR3 DNA reads TGTGCCAGCAGCCGGACAGGGCAAGGGTCCTACGAGCAGTACTTC.

The sample holds a few counts of this clone. This sequence joins TRBV19 and TRBJ1-4; D might be TRBD1 (5 bases). This CDR3 spans 15 amino acids. The germline gives CDR1 LNHDA, CDR2 SQIVND (reference sequence). Trimming removed 5 bases from V and 3 bases from J, with 13 bases in between. DNA for the CDR3: TGTGCCAGTAGTGCAGACAGATCCCCTAATGAAAAACTGTTTTTT. Amino acids: CASSADRSPNEKLFF.

The gene calls are TRBV18 and TRBJ2-2, with D maybe TRBD1 (5 bases). The V gene's germline CDR1 is KGHSH and CDR2 LQKENI. The CDR3 sequence is 16 residues long. V lost 3 bases, J lost 3 bases, and 14 bases lay in between. CDR3 sequence: CASSPQGGGDTGELFF. The CDR3 DNA follows: TGTGCCAGCTCACCCCAGGGCGGCGGCGACACCGGGGAGCTGTTTTTT.

J is TRBJ2-7 and V is TRBV7-2, with a possible D match to TRBD2 (6 bases). The CDR3 is 14 amino acids. V lost 2 bases and J lost 4, with 12 bases in between. CDR1 and CDR2 from the germline V gene are SGHTA and FQGNSA. The CDR3 DNA reads TGTGCCAGCAGCTTAAGGCGGGATCGATACGAGCAGTACTTC. Its protein is CASSLRRDRYEQYF.

The sample holds a few counts of this clone. The chain couples TRBV30 to TRBJ1-1; weak D call: TRBD1 (5 bases). The CDR3 runs to 11 residues. V was clipped by 5 bases and J by 7 bases, with 11 bases between them. Per germline, CDR1 GTSNPN and CDR2 SVGIG (reference sequence). The CDR3 sequence: CAWGPGGEAFF. As DNA, the CDR3 is TGTGCCTGGGGCCCCGGGGGTGAAGCTTTCTTT.

This chain uses TRBV7-2 with TRBJ2-7; TRBD1 aligns across 11 bases. Germline assignment: CDR1 SGHTA and CDR2 FQGNSA. The CDR3 has 14 amino acids. V lost 5 bases to trimming and J lost 5 bases; unmatched junction nucleotides: 5. The CDR3: CASSMGTGGNEQYF. As DNA, the CDR3 is TGTGCCAGCAGCATGGGGACAGGGGGTAACGAGCAGTACTTC.

In its sample, this clone was seen a few times. The V call is TRBV25-1, the J call TRBJ1-4; 9 nucleotides line up with TRBD1. The CDR3 totals 18 residues. Germline-derived CDR1 and CDR2 are MGHDK and SYGVNS. After removal of 2 bases from V and 3 bases from J, the junction contained 10 bases not matched to a gene. Here the CDR3 DNA reads TGTGCCAGCAGTGAAGTCAAGGGACGGGACAGGGCTAATGAAAAACTGTTTTTT. Its protein is CASSEVKGRDRANEKLFF.

This chain joins TRBV27 and TRBJ2-7; 11 bases fit TRBD1. The CDR3 is 14 residues long. Germline V gene sequence: CDR1 MNHEY, CDR2 SMNVEV (reference sequence). With V trimmed by 10 bases and J by 2 bases, 7 bases remained unmatched. CDR3 sequence (DNA): TGTGCCACCAGATGGGGACAGGGGGCCTACGAGCAGTACTTC. This encodes CATRWGQGAYEQYF.

In its sample, this clone was seen a few times. This chain links TRBV7-9 with TRBJ2-5; TRBD1 matches 7 bases. CDR1 SEHNR and CDR2 FQNEAQ come from the germline V gene (reference sequence). The CDR3 extends over 15 amino acids. V lost 1 base and J lost 4; bases outside the gene matches: 6. The CDR3 sequence is CASSLGDRDGETQYF. CDR3 in DNA: TGTGCCAGCAGCTTAGGCGACAGGGACGGAGAGACCCAGTACTTC. Filled out from reference TRBV7-9 and TRBJ2-5, the complete variable domain reads DTGVSQNPRHKITKRGQNVTFRCDPISEHNRLYWYRQTLGQGPEFLTYFQNEAQLEKSRLLSDRFSAERPKGSFSTLEIQRTEQGDSAMYLCASSLGDRDGETQYFGPGTRLLVL.